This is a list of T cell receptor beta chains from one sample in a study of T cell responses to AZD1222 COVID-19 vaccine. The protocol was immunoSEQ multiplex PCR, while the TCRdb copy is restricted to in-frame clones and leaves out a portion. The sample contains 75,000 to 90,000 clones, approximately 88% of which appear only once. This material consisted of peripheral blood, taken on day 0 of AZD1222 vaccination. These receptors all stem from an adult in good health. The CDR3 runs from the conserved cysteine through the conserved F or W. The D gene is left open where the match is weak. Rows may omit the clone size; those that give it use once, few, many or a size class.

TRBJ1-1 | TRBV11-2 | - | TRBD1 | CASSLEGSRGWVNTEAFF | TGTGCCAGCAGCTTAGAGGGTAGCAGGGGGTGGGTGAACACTGAAGCTTTCTTT
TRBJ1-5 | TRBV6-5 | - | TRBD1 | CASTGSQGAQHF | TGTGCCAGCACAGGGTCCCAGGGGGCCCAGCATTTT
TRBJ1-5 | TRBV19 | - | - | CASSIGTFNQPQHF | TGTGCCAGTAGTATAGGTACCTTCAATCAGCCCCAGCATTTT
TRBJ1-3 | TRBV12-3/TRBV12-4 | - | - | CASSRRSGNTIYF | TGTGCCAGCAGTCGTCGCTCTGGAAACACCATATATTTT
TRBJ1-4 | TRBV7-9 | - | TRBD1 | CASSASPGQGIYEREKLFF | TGTGCCAGCAGCGCCTCGCCGGGACAGGGGATCTATGAAAGGGAAAAACTGTTTTTT
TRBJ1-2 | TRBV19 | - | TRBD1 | CASRGTGASNNGYTF | TGTGCCAGTAGAGGGACAGGGGCTTCGAACAATGGCTACACCTTC
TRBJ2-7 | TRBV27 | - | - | CASSSFLSSYEQYF | TGTGCCAGCAGTTCTTTTCTTAGCTCCTACGAGCAGTACTTC
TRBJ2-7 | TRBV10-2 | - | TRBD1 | CASSAGTASSYEQYF | TGCGCCAGCAGCGCCGGGACAGCTAGCTCCTACGAGCAGTACTTC
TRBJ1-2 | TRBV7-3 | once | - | CASSLGGAGGYTF | TGTGCCAGCAGCTTAGGCGGGGCCGGTGGCTACACCTTC
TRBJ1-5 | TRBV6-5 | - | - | CASSYSISYQPQHF | TGTGCCAGCAGTTACTCGATTTCGTATCAGCCCCAGCATTTT
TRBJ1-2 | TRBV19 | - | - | CASSRRDYGYTF | TGTGCCAGTAGTCGTCGGGACTATGGCTACACCTTC
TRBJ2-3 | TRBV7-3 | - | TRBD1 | CASSPGTGALGDTQYF | TGTGCCAGCAGCCCAGGGACAGGGGCATTGGGGGATACGCAGTATTTT
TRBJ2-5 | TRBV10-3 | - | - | CAIRERETQYF | TGTGCCATCAGGGAACGAGAGACCCAGTACTTC
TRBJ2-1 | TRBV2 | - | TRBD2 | CASSYEREAVDEQFF | TGTGCCAGCAGTTACGAGCGGGAAGCAGTTGATGAGCAGTTCTTC
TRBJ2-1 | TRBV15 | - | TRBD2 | CATSRGTSGSSYNEQFF | TGTGCCACCAGCAGAGGGACTAGCGGGAGCTCCTACAATGAGCAGTTCTTC
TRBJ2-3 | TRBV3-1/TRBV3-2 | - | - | CASSPGGRRGETQYF | TGTGCCAGCAGCCCCGGGGGGCGGCGGGGAGAAACGCAGTATTTT
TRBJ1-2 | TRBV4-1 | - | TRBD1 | CASSQDELSGGNYGYTF | TGCGCCAGCAGCCAAGATGAGTTATCAGGGGGCAACTATGGCTACACCTTC
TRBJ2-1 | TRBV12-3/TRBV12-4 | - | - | CASSLWREPGQFF | TGTGCCAGCAGTTTATGGCGCGAGCCGGGGCAGTTCTTC
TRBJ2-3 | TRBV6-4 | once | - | CASSEGATDTQYF | TGTGCCAGCAGTGAAGGGGCAACAGATACGCAGTATTTT
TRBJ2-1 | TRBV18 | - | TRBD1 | CASSLDRGPNNEQFF | TGTGCCAGCTCACTGGACAGGGGCCCAAACAATGAGCAGTTCTTC
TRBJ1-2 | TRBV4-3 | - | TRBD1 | CASSPTGNYGYTF | TGCGCCAGCAGCCCGACAGGGAACTATGGCTACACCTTC
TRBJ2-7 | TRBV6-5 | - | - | CASKRLNYEQYF | TGTGCCAGCAAACGGTTGAACTACGAGCAGTACTTC
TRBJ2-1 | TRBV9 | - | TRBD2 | CASSVTGTSGNNEQFF | TGTGCCAGCAGCGTAACAGGGACTAGCGGGAACAATGAGCAGTTCTTC
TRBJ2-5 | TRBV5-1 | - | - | CASSSGPGFEGTQYF | TGCGCCAGCAGCTCCGGGCCAGGGTTCGAAGGGACCCAGTACTTC
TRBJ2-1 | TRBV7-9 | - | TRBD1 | CASSFDRGNEQFF | TGTGCCAGCAGCTTCGACAGGGGGAATGAGCAGTTCTTC
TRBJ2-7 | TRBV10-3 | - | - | CAISEGRYEQYF | TGTGCCATCAGTGAGGGAAGATACGAGCAGTACTTC
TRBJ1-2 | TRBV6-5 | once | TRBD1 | CASSYSDRGNYGYTF | TGTGCCAGCAGTTATAGCGACAGGGGGAACTATGGCTACACCTTC
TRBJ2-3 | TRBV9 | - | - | CASSRWIMDTQYF | TGTGCCAGCAGCCGATGGATCATGGATACGCAGTATTTT
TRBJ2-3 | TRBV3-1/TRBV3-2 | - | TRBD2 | CASSQEVGLAIDTQYF | TGTGCCAGCAGCCAAGAGGTGGGACTAGCGATAGATACGCAGTATTTT
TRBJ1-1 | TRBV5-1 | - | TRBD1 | CASSLGQGRDTEAFF | TGCGCCAGCAGCTTGGGACAGGGCAGGGACACTGAAGCTTTCTTT
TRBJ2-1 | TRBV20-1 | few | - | CSAINNEQFF | TGCAGTGCTATTAACAATGAGCAGTTCTTC
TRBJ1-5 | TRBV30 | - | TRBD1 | CAWDLGTGHQPQHF | TGTGCCTGGGACCTTGGGACAGGGCATCAGCCCCAGCATTTT
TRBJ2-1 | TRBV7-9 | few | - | CASSLQLRSEQFF | TGTGCCAGCAGCTTGCAGCTTAGGAGCGAGCAGTTCTTC
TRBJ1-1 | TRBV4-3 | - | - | CASSQDLGRDWPFF | TGCGCCAGCAGCCAAGATCTGGGGAGGGATTGGCCTTTCTTT
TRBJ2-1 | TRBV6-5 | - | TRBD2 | CASSSSAGGPSNEQFF | TGTGCCAGCAGTTCGTCAGCGGGAGGGCCTTCTAATGAGCAGTTCTTC
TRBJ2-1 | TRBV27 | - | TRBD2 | CASSFWTSGPINEQFF | TGTGCCAGCAGTTTTTGGACTAGCGGGCCCATCAATGAGCAGTTCTTC
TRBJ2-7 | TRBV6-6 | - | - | CASSSPTASYEQYF | TGTGCCAGCAGTTCGCCGACGGCCTCCTACGAGCAGTACTTC
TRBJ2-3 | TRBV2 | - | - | CASQSRGGGSDSLTDTQYF | TGTGCCAGCCAGAGTCGAGGGGGTGGTTCGGACAGCCTCACAGATACGCAGTATTTT
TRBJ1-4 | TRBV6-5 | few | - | CASRRGFNEKLFF | TGTGCCAGCAGGAGAGGCTTTAATGAAAAACTGTTTTTT
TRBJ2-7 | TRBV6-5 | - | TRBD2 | CASRLAGRDYEQYF | TGTGCCAGCAGATTAGCGGGAAGAGACTACGAGCAGTACTTC
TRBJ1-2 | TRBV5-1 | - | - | CASSPRQAHYGYTF | TGCGCCAGCAGCCCAAGACAGGCCCACTATGGCTACACCTTC
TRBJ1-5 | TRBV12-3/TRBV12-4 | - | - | CASSLQFEPQHF | TGTGCCAGCAGTTTACAGTTCGAGCCCCAGCATTTT
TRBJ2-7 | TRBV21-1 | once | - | CASSNRTSVYEQYF | TGTGCCAGCAGCAACCGGACTAGCGTTTACGAGCAGTACTTC
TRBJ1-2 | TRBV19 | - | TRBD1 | CASSMGQKYGYTF | TGTGCCAGTAGTATGGGACAGAAATATGGCTACACCTTC
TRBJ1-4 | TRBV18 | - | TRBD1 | CASSPMGQENEKLFF | TGTGCCAGCTCACCAATGGGACAGGAGAATGAAAAACTGTTTTTT
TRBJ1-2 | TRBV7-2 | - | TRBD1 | CASSPQGAHGYTF | TGTGCCAGCAGCCCACAGGGGGCACATGGCTACACCTTC
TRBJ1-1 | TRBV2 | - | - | CASRWETVNTEAFF | TGTGCCAGCAGATGGGAGACGGTGAACACTGAAGCTTTCTTT
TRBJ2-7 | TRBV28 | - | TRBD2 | CASSPPLSGRAHEQYF | TGTGCCAGCAGCCCCCCCTTAAGCGGGAGAGCCCACGAGCAGTACTTC
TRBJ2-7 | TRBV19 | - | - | CASSLRQEYSYEQYF | TGTGCCAGTAGCCTCCGACAAGAATACTCCTACGAGCAGTACTTC
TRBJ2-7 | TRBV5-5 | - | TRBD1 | CASSLVGGVYEQYF | TGTGCCAGCAGCTTGGTAGGGGGCGTCTACGAGCAGTACTTC
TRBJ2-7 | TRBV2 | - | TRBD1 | CASSVTGTVNDEQYF | TGTGCCAGCAGTGTTACCGGGACAGTGAACGACGAGCAGTACTTC
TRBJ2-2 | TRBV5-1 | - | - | CASSFLGGPGELFF | TGCGCCAGCAGCTTTCTGGGGGGCCCCGGGGAGCTGTTTTTT